This T cell receptor beta chain was retrieved from a study of CD8+ T cells in alopecia areata (dated by TCRdb to the late 2010s). For the study in its entirety: The treated patients, all with moderate-to-severe alopecia areata, were enrolled in an open-label pilot trial of oral tofacitinib given at 5 to 10 mg twice daily. Patients received tofacitinib for 6 to 18 months and were then followed off drug for 6 months to check for delayed response and recurrence. For the treated patients, the SALT score, which quantifies what percentage of scalp surface area is affected, served as the measure of disease severity. The study used high-throughput TCRbeta sequencing to examine T cell clonal expansion in alopecia areata, in both the C3H/HeJ mouse model and human patients. Scalp tissue and sorted CD4+ and CD8+ peripheral blood T cells from patchy and totalis/universalis alopecia areata patients and from healthy controls were covered by human TCRbeta sequencing. Biopsies were taken from tofacitinib-treated patients at baseline and again at 4 and 24 weeks into treatment, and several of those patients also had a later scalp biopsy. Scalp clonality was compared across normal scalp (n=4), patchy alopecia areata scalp (n=8), and alopecia totalis/universalis scalp (n=8). RNA was obtained with the PAXgene miRNA kit for fixed scalp, the miRNeasy kit for PBMCs, and the RNeasy kit for mouse skin. TCRbeta CDR3 regions were amplified by immunoSEQ multiplex PCR using 35 Vbeta forward and 13 Jbeta reverse primers.

General conclusions and limits of the study: Lesional scalp, especially in alopecia totalis/universalis, showed higher clonality and more expanded CD8+ clones than normal scalp, suggesting antigenic drive. Because the treated cohort was small and had only one nonresponder, larger studies are needed to examine links between baseline CD8+ expansion and response. Many expanded lesional clones were found to persist in scalp and blood during tofacitinib treatment, and relapse after treatment cessation may be partly explained by this persistence. Compared with mice, TCR sequences shared between patients were less clear, possibly partly because of HLA diversity across the patient population. Scalp clonality and the number of expanded CD8+ clones among the top 100 scalp clones were significantly decreased by tofacitinib. Resident alphabeta T cells in normal human skin are also sequenced, complicating scalp TCR repertoire analysis, unlike mouse skin dominated by gammadelta T cells.

The label giving this sample's time point can be read as: four to five weeks on oral tofacitinib. The label giving this sample's treatment or condition can be read as: oral pan-JAK inhibitor, 5-10 mg twice daily. Lesional scalp punch biopsies and peripheral blood were obtained from alopecia areata patients. PBMCs were isolated by density centrifugation and stained for CD3, CD4 and CD8, after which CD4+ and CD8+ T cells were sorted on a FACSAria. V is cut by 5 bases and J by 0 bases, and the space between the germline ends is 1 base. Inclusive of the bounding cysteine and phenylalanine, the CDR3 is 11 residues long. Only the CDR3 part of the read is kept: 33 bases, read in frame from the first base. The CDR1 and CDR2 encoded by the germline V gene (reference sequence) are PRHDT and FYEKMQ. As for this clone: No cognate antigen has been identified for it. The record has no base qualities; no much larger clone is one base away.

The receptor library was made with the immunoSEQ multiplex PCR assay. For TCR sequencing, RNA was extracted from every sample and reverse transcribed into cDNA to serve as template. SuperScript III was used for first-strand cDNA synthesis, primed with a 2:1 mix of oligo-dT and random hexamers. A synthetic immune receptor repertoire was used to assess amplification bias, and residual bias was removed computationally. The published analysis was carried out like this. Raw reads were preprocessed to remove errors, and CDR3 was defined according to IMGT conventions as the region from the conserved cysteine to phenylalanine. Clonality was computed by normalizing Shannon entropy by log2 of the number of productive unique TCRs and subtracting the result from 1. Whether each scalp clone was CD4 or CD8 was inferred by checking scalp TCRbeta sequences against the CD4 and CD8 repertoires from sorted blood. TCRdb re-hosts the immuneACCESS table, in-frame sequences only. Its copies lack some clones; in the studies checked, an unresolved V gene accounts for under half of them, and the cause for the rest is not known. V and J calls and clone size are those listed in that table; D and trimming were worked out from the DNA. This sample has some 130,000 clones in its table, and nearly 55% of those were observed once. The top ten clonotypes cover roughly 15% of the sample.

Specimen: CD8+ T cells sorted from blood, collected at week 4, from a patient treated with tofacitinib. The receptor chain draws on TRBV13 and TRBJ2-5; too little of a D gene remains to name it. This receptor was taken from a human donor with alopecia areata. The CDR3 corresponds to CASSDQETQYF. The sequenced DNA is TGTGCCAGCAGCGACCAAGAGACCCAGTACTTC.